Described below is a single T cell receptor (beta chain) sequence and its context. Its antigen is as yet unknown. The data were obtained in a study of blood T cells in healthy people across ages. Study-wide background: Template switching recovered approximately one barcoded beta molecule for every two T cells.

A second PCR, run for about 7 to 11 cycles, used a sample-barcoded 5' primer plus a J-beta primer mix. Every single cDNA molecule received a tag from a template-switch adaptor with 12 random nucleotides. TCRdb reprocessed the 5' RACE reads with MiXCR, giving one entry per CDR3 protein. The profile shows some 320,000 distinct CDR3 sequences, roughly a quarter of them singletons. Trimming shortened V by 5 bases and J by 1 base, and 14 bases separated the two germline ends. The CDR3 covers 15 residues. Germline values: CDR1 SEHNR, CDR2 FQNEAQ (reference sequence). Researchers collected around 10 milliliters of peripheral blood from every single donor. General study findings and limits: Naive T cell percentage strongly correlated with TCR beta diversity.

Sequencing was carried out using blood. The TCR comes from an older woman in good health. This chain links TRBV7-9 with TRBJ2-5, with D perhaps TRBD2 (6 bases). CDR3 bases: TGTGCCAGCAGCACGAGCGGGCGGGTCCAAGAGACCCAGTACTTC. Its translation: CASSTSGRVQETQYF.